This entry lists 16 T cell receptor beta chains sequenced from one sample in a study of PD-L1 blockade in urothelial cancer. The sample's time point: peripheral blood 6 weeks after treatment start. TCRdb's copy holds only in-frame clones and misses some; the assay was immunoSEQ multiplex PCR. The data contain some 50,000 clones, approximately 85% of them singletons. The material sequenced was PBMCs, taken around atezolizumab (anti-PD-L1) treatment. The receptors derive from a man over 45 with urothelial cancer.

This CDR3 is CASSRTENYEQYF. In DNA, the CDR3 is TGTGCCAGCAGCCGGACTGAGAACTACGAGCAGTACTTC. The chain couples TRBV6-5 to TRBJ2-7; D possibly corresponds to TRBD2 (5 bases). There are 13 residues in the CDR3. Germline V gene data show CDR1 as MNHEY and CDR2 as SVGAGI. Trimming left V 6 bases short and J 3 bases short, with 12 bases between.

The chain is built from TRBV9 and TRBJ1-1, with TRBD1 as a possible D gene (5 bases). V was cut by 2 bases and J by 1 base, with 9 bases left in between. From germline, CDR1 is SGDLS and CDR2 YYNGEE. The CDR3 runs to 14 residues. The CDR3 DNA follows: TGTGCCAGCAGCGTGTCAGGGAAGAACACTGAAGCTTTCTTT. Its translation: CASSVSGKNTEAFF.

This clone has just one count. The chain couples TRBV19 to TRBJ1-5; tentatively, D is TRBD1 (6 bases). Trimming removed 4 bases at V and 0 bases at J, with 16 bases between. The CDR3 has 17 amino acids. Looked up from germline, CDR1 is LNHDA and CDR2 is SQIVND (reference sequence). CDR3 in amino acids: CASSTFPGTNSNQPQHF. The CDR3 DNA reads as TGTGCCAGTAGTACCTTCCCCGGGACAAATAGCAATCAGCCCCAGCATTTT.

V is TRBV7-3 and J is TRBJ2-7, with 8 bases identical to TRBD2. The CDR3 runs to 15 residues. Germline CDR1 SGHTA, CDR2 FQGTGA. J was trimmed by 2 bases and V by 4 bases; bases with no gene match: 7. The CDR3 sequence is CASSSRVAGPYEQYF. For the CDR3, the DNA is TGTGCCAGCAGCTCCCGGGTAGCGGGGCCCTACGAGCAGTACTTC.

This chain uses TRBV14 with TRBJ1-6, with D hard to call. The CDR3 extends over 19 amino acids. Germline-derived CDR1 and CDR2 are SGHDN and FVKESK. Trimming pared 0 bases from V and 2 bases from J, leaving 17 bases between. In DNA, the CDR3 is TGTGCCAGCAGCCAAGATCCTTTGCGGATCGGGACCTATAATTCACCCCTCCACTTT. This sequence encodes CASSQDPLRIGTYNSPLHF.

The V call is TRBV28, the J call TRBJ2-5, with D perhaps TRBD2 (6 bases). Deletions cut 3 bases from V and 5 bases from J, with 7 bases between. From germline, CDR1 is MDHEN and CDR2 SYDVKM. CDR3 length equals 12 residues. CDR3 DNA: TGTGCCAGCAGTTTCGGAGGGGAGACCCAGTACTTC. Amino acids: CASSFGGETQYF.

The chain carries TRBV6-4 and TRBJ1-5; 11 nucleotides agree with TRBD1. This CDR3 is built from 17 residues. The V gene end was trimmed by 3 bases and the J gene end by 5 bases; junction bases not matched to a gene: 9. Germline V gene lookup returns CDR1 MRHNA and CDR2 SNTAGT. The CDR3 sequence is CASSEGGGQGVDQPQHF. The CDR3 bases are TGTGCCAGCAGTGAGGGGGGGGGACAGGGGGTGGATCAGCCCCAGCATTTT.

The V gene is TRBV30, the J gene TRBJ1-2; no clear D. Germline lookup yields CDR1 GTSNPN and CDR2 SVGIG (reference sequence). Between the trimmed V and J ends, which lost 5 bases and 5 bases, there was a span of 18 bases. CDR3 length: 14 amino acids. CDR3 residues: CAWGRFSPGYGYTF. The CDR3 nucleotides are TGTGCCTGGGGACGGTTCTCTCCGGGGTATGGCTACACCTTC.

The chain recombines TRBV9 with TRBJ2-1; 10 bases are a match to TRBD2. Germline CDR1 SGDLS, CDR2 YYNGEE. This CDR3 comprises 16 residues. J was trimmed by 10 bases and V by 0 bases; bases with no gene match: 10. The DNA for the CDR3 is TGTGCCAGCAGCGTAGGTAATAGCGGGGGGCCAGGGGAGCAGTTCTTC. This translates into CASSVGNSGGPGEQFF.

This clone appeared a single time. The V call is TRBV7-3, the J call TRBJ1-2, with unresolved D. Looked up from germline, CDR1 is SGHTA and CDR2 is FQGTGA. The CDR3 length is 18 residues. V was pared by 2 bases and J by 1 base, with 20 bases between. CDR3 nucleotide sequence: TGTGCCAGCAGCTTAGACGGTCCCACGGGAAAGATTAACTATGGCTACACCTTC. Amino acid sequence: CASSLDGPTGKINYGYTF.

The chain employs TRBV7-9 and TRBJ2-6, with 7 nucleotides matching TRBD2. V was pared by 3 bases and J by 0 bases, with 5 bases of the junction left unmatched. Per germline, CDR1 SEHNR and CDR2 FQNEAQ (reference sequence). This CDR3 contains 17 residues. The DNA for the CDR3 is TGTGCCAGCAGCTTTCTAGCGGAAAACTCTGGGGCCAACGTCCTGACTTTC. The encoded protein is CASSFLAENSGANVLTF. The complete variable domain, with remaining parts taken from reference TRBV7-9 and TRBJ2-6, reads DTGVSQNPRHKITKRGQNVTFRCDPISEHNRLYWYRQTLGQGPEFLTYFQNEAQLEKSRLLSDRFSAERPKGSFSTLEIQRTEQGDSAMYLCASSFLAENSGANVLTFGAGSRLTVL.

The chain employs TRBV19 and TRBJ2-7; TRBD2 might be the D (6 bases). Germline V lookup: CDR1 LNHDA, CDR2 SQIVND (reference sequence). The CDR3 length is 14 residues. V was clipped by 8 bases and J by 2 bases, with 16 bases between them. CDR3 region: CASSLPERAYEQYF. CDR3 DNA sequence: TGTGCCAGTTCTCTTCCGGAGCGGGCCTACGAGCAGTACTTC. Using reference TRBV19 and TRBJ2-7 for the parts outside the CDR3, the full variable domain is DGGITQSPKYLFRKEGQNVTLSCEQNLNHDAMYWYRQDPGQGLRLIYYSQIVNDFQKGDIAEGYSVSREKKESFPLTVTSAQKNPTAFYLCASSLPERAYEQYFGPGTRLTVT.

This rearrangement joins TRBV6-5 to TRBJ2-2; possible D gene TRBD1, 6 bases. CDR3 length equals 13 residues. The germline CDR1 and CDR2 sequences are MNHEY and SVGAGI. CDR3 nucleotide sequence: TGTGCAGCGCGAGGGGGTGGGACCGGGGAGCTGTTTTTT. Translated, it gives CAARGGGTGELFF.

This chain joins TRBV19 and TRBJ2-2, with TRBD1 identical over 9 bases. CDR1 and CDR2 (germline): LNHDA, SQIVND (reference sequence). Trimming cost V 3 bases and J 4 bases; bases outside gene matches: 3. The CDR3 loop spans 15 amino acids. CDR3 nucleotide sequence: TGTGCCAGTAGTATGGGGACAGGGATCACCGGGGAGCTGTTTTTT. Protein sequence: CASSMGTGITGELFF. The complete variable domain, with remaining parts taken from reference TRBV19 and TRBJ2-2, reads DGGITQSPKYLFRKEGQNVTLSCEQNLNHDAMYWYRQDPGQGLRLIYYSQIVNDFQKGDIAEGYSVSREKKESFPLTVTSAQKNPTAFYLCASSMGTGITGELFFGEGSRLTVL.

The table lists this clone with a count of one. Here the CDR3 reads CASSYGLAGGADTQYF. DNA of the CDR3: TGTGCCAGCAGTTACGGACTAGCGGGGGGCGCAGATACGCAGTATTTT. The chain couples TRBV6-5 to TRBJ2-3; 14 bases line up with TRBD2. The germline CDR1 and CDR2 sequences are MNHEY and SVGAGI. The CDR3 length is 16 residues. J lost 4 bases, V lost 2 bases, and 2 bases had no gene match.

As for this clone: The sample contains more than one DNA sequence encoding this CDR3. CDR3 nucleotides: TGTGCCTGGAGGCTGGGGCGTGAAGCTTTCTTT. Amino acid sequence: CAWRLGREAFF. This rearrangement joins TRBV30 to TRBJ1-1, with a tentative D call TRBD1 (5 bases). Germline loops: CDR1 GTSNPN, CDR2 SVGIG (reference sequence). CDR3 length equals 11 residues. The V and J ends lost 3 bases and 7 bases respectively, with 9 bases between them.